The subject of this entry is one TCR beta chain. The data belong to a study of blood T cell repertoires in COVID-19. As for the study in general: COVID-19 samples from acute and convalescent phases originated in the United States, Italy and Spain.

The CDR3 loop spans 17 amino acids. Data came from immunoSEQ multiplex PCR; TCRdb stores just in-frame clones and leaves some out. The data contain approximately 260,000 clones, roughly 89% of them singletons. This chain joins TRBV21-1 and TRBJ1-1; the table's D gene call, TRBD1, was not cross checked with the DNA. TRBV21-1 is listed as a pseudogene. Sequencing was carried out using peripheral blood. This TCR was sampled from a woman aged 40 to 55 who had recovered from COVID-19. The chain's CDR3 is CASSRQSRDIQNTEAFF. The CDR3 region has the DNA TGTGCCAGCAGCAGACAGAGCCGGGACATACAGAACACTGAAGCTTTCTTT.